The subject of this entry is one T cell receptor (beta chain). Its antigen is not identified. The data are from a study of blood T cells in healthy people across ages. Study-level results: Measured against age, TCR beta diversity per million T cells decreased in a roughly linear manner.

From germline, CDR1 is SGHVS and CDR2 FQNEAQ. The CDR3 has 15 residues. V lost 6 bases to trimming and J lost 4 bases, with 16 bases between them. Every participating donor contributed 8.5 to 10 milliliters of peripheral blood through a draw. No fewer than 5.5 micrograms of total RNA were isolated from every sample. A second roughly 7 to 12 cycle PCR used barcoded and J-beta primers. Every individual sample yielded 2.5 million or more paired-end reads (each containing CDR3). TCRdb reprocessed the 5' RACE reads via MiXCR and lists one record per CDR3 protein. The table records some 800,000 distinct CDR3 sequences, more than 40% of them present only once.

Input material: blood. The V gene is TRBV7-8, the J gene TRBJ2-1; D perhaps matches TRBD2 (6 bases). The origin of this receptor is a man in his 60s in good health. The CDR3 loop reads CASRGGRGMYNEQFF. The CDR3 nucleotides read TGTGCCAGCAGGGGAGGAAGGGGTATGTACAATGAGCAGTTCTTC.